The rows below give T cell receptor beta chains drawn from one sample of a study of blood T cell repertoires in COVID-19. Libraries were prepared by immunoSEQ multiplex PCR; TCRdb keeps only in-frame clonotypes and omits some of them. The sample has fewer than 80,000 clones, around 77% seen once; the top ten hold 8% to 10%. The sample taken for sequencing was peripheral blood. These receptors came from a human donor in a cohort sampled during active COVID-19. The CDR3 runs from the conserved cysteine through the conserved F or W. The D gene is left open where the match is weak. A clone size is listed for some rows: how often the clone was seen (once, few, many), or a class if it is expanded.

clone_size	j_call	v_call	d_call	cdr3_nt	cdr3_aa
NA	TRBJ2-5	TRBV7-2	TRBD1	TGTGCCAGCAGCTCCACAGGGGGGGAGACCCAGTACTTC	CASSSTGGETQYF
few	TRBJ2-7	TRBV27	TRBD2	TGTGCCAGCAGCAGGACTAGCGGGAGCTACGAGCAGTACTTC	CASSRTSGSYEQYF
NA	TRBJ1-2	TRBV24-1	TRBD1	TGTGCCACCAGTGATCCCCCGGGACAGGGAGGAGGCTACACCTTC	CATSDPPGQGGGYTF
NA	TRBJ1-6	TRBV21-1	NA	TGTGCCAGCAGCAAAACCTGGGAGGGGCCCTCCTATAATTCACCCCTCCACTTT	CASSKTWEGPSYNSPLHF
NA	TRBJ2-7	TRBV9	TRBD2	TGTGCCAGCAGCGTAGCGGCTAGCGGGAGTTTGGGCTACGAGCAGTACTTC	CASSVAASGSLGYEQYF
NA	TRBJ1-6	TRBV27	TRBD1	TGTGCCAGCAGTCCTAGGACAGGGGGCTTTTCCTATAATTCACCCCTCCACTTT	CASSPRTGGFSYNSPLHF
NA	TRBJ2-2	TRBV2	TRBD1	TGTGCCAGCAGACCGGGACAGGGGAATGCCGGGGAGCTGTTTTTT	CASRPGQGNAGELFF
NA	TRBJ2-1	TRBV7-9	TRBD2	TGTGCCAGCAGCCAGGGACTAGCGGAATACAATGAGCAGTTCTTC	CASSQGLAEYNEQFF
NA	TRBJ1-6	TRBV6-2/TRBV6-3	TRBD1	TGTGCCAGCAGTTTACAGGGGTCGAATTCACCCCTCCACTTT	CASSLQGSNSPLHF
NA	TRBJ1-1	TRBV28	NA	TGTGCCAGCAGAAAGTTCGACAGGAACACTGAAGCTTTCTTT	CASRKFDRNTEAFF
few	TRBJ2-1	TRBV11-2	TRBD2	TGTGCCAGCAGCTTAGACCTAGCGGCACACGAGCAGTTCTTC	CASSLDLAAHEQFF
NA	TRBJ1-4	TRBV27	NA	TGTGCCAGTCTCGGGCAGGGAAGTGAAAAACTGTTTTTT	CASLGQGSEKLFF
NA	TRBJ2-7	TRBV28	TRBD2	TGTGCCAGCAGTTTGTCTAGCGGGAGGAACTACGAGCAGTACTTC	CASSLSSGRNYEQYF
NA	TRBJ1-2	TRBV18	NA	TGTGCCAGCTTCGAGGGGACTGGAAACTATGGCTACACCTTC	CASFEGTGNYGYTF
NA	TRBJ2-2	TRBV7-8	NA	TGTGCCAGCAGCTCCATAGCGGATCCGAACACCGGGGAGCTGTTTTTT	CASSSIADPNTGELFF
once	TRBJ1-2	TRBV28	NA	TGTGCCAGCAGTTCAGGGCCTTTAGCTAACTATGGCTACACCTTC	CASSSGPLANYGYTF
NA	TRBJ2-2	TRBV5-4	NA	TGTGCCAGCAGCAAGTGGTCTGCGGGTGGGACCGGGGAGCTGTTTTTT	CASSKWSAGGTGELFF
NA	TRBJ1-5	TRBV28	NA	TGTGCCAGCAGTCTGGACAGCCGCAATCAGCCCCAGCATTTT	CASSLDSRNQPQHF
NA	TRBJ1-5	TRBV28	TRBD1	TGTGCCAGCAGACCTAACAGGGGGCTCGGGCAGCCCCAGCATTTT	CASRPNRGLGQPQHF
NA	TRBJ2-7	TRBV27	NA	TGTGCCAGCACCTTGACTGACGGGATTGCGGGGGAGCAGTACTTC	CASTLTDGIAGEQYF
NA	TRBJ2-1	TRBV9	NA	TGTGCCAGCAGCTTCGACTTAAGCTCCTACAATGAGCAGTTCTTC	CASSFDLSSYNEQFF
NA	TRBJ1-2	TRBV4-3	TRBD1	TGCGCCAGCAGCCGCGGACAGGGAGGCTACACCTTC	CASSRGQGGYTF
NA	TRBJ2-7	TRBV5-8	TRBD1	TGTGCCAGCAGCCGAACCGGACAGGGCCTCTCCTACGAGCAGTACTTC	CASSRTGQGLSYEQYF
NA	TRBJ1-1	TRBV12-1	NA	TGTGCCAGCAGCTCAAACCGGGACAGGAACACTGAAGCTTTCTTT	CASSSNRDRNTEAFF
few	TRBJ1-2	TRBV7-9	NA	TGTGCCAGCAGCTTAGAACAATATGGCTACACCTTC	CASSLEQYGYTF
once	TRBJ2-5	TRBV7-2	NA	TGTGCCAGCAGCTTCAGCGGTGGGGAAGAGACCCAGTACTTC	CASSFSGGEETQYF
NA	TRBJ1-1	TRBV11-2	TRBD1	TGTGCCAGCAGCTTAGCCGACAGGGGTGAAGCTTTCTTT	CASSLADRGEAFF
NA	TRBJ1-1	TRBV3-1/TRBV3-2	NA	TGTGCCAGCAGCCAAGCCAGAGGTAGACGGCGAGCTTTCTTT	CASSQARGRRRAFF
NA	TRBJ2-3	TRBV7-8	NA	TGTGCCAGCAGTCTACTAGGGCTAGGCACAGATACGCAGTATTTT	CASSLLGLGTDTQYF
NA	TRBJ2-5	TRBV18	TRBD1	TGTGCCAGCTCACCGGCGACAGGGGGCCACCAAGAGACCCAGTACTTC	CASSPATGGHQETQYF
NA	TRBJ2-2	TRBV7-3	TRBD2	TGTGCCAGCAGATTAGCGGGAGTTGCCGGGGAGCTGTTTTTT	CASRLAGVAGELFF
NA	TRBJ1-5	TRBV6-2/TRBV6-3	NA	TGTGCCAGCAGCTCTGCCGCAGGGAAGAGAAATCAGCCCCAGCATTTT	CASSSAAGKRNQPQHF
once	TRBJ2-7	TRBV30	TRBD1	TGTGCCTGGAGTGTATTTGGACAGGCACTCTACGAGCAGTACTTC	CAWSVFGQALYEQYF
NA	TRBJ2-7	TRBV30	NA	TGTGCCTGGGTGGTGAGACAGCCAAACTACGAGCAGTACTTC	CAWVVRQPNYEQYF
NA	TRBJ2-7	TRBV5-1	TRBD1	TGCGCCAGCAGCCCTAGACAGGGAAACTCCTACGAGCAGTACTTC	CASSPRQGNSYEQYF
NA	TRBJ2-1	TRBV9	TRBD2	TGTGCCAGCAGCGTAGACCGGGAGGGCAGGGGTGAGCAGTTCTTC	CASSVDREGRGEQFF
NA	TRBJ1-2	TRBV18	TRBD1	TGTGCCAGCTCACCCGACGACAGGGACGATGGCTACACCTTC	CASSPDDRDDGYTF
NA	TRBJ1-2	TRBV3-1/TRBV3-2	TRBD1	TGTGCCAGCAGCCTTAGAACAGGGGGCGCAGGAGGGCTCTATGGCTACACCTTC	CASSLRTGGAGGLYGYTF
NA	TRBJ1-2	TRBV6-4	NA	TGTGCCAGCAAGCCTAACTATGGCTACACCTTC	CASKPNYGYTF
NA	TRBJ2-7	TRBV3-1/TRBV3-2	NA	TGTGCCAGCAGCCCTGTATACGAGCAGTACTTC	CASSPVYEQYF
NA	TRBJ1-1	TRBV3-1/TRBV3-2	NA	TGTGCCAGCAGCCACTTAACGGAGGCAGCGAACACTGAAGCTTTCTTT	CASSHLTEAANTEAFF
NA	TRBJ1-2	TRBV28	NA	TGTGCCAGCAGTTTACCGGGATATGGCTACACCTTC	CASSLPGYGYTF
NA	TRBJ2-5	TRBV25-1	NA	TGTGCCAGCAGCCAGATTGATATAGAGACCCAGTACTTC	CASSQIDIETQYF
NA	TRBJ1-5	TRBV18	NA	TGTGCCAGCTCGGCGGGGGAAACTCAGCCCCAGCATTTT	CASSAGETQPQHF
few	TRBJ2-5	TRBV7-6	TRBD1	TGTGCCAGCAGCACCTGGACAGGGGGGCAAGAGACCCAGTACTTC	CASSTWTGGQETQYF
NA	TRBJ1-6	TRBV30	NA	TGTGCCTGCCCCCGACGGGGGAGGAGCTCCTATAATTCACCCCTCCACTTT	CACPRRGRSSYNSPLHF
once	TRBJ2-1	TRBV10-1	NA	TGCGCCAGCACCCCCGACACTTCTGGCAATGAGCAGTTCTTC	CASTPDTSGNEQFF
few	TRBJ2-7	TRBV5-1	TRBD2	TGCGCCAGCAGCTTGGAGGGAGGGAGTAGTTCGTACGAGCAGTACTTC	CASSLEGGSSSYEQYF
NA	TRBJ1-3	TRBV7-2	NA	TGTGCCAGCAGCTCGGACACTGGCTCTGGAAACACCATATATTTT	CASSSDTGSGNTIYF
few	TRBJ2-7	TRBV6-6	NA	TGTGCCAGCAGCCGGGTGGGGCGAGGTGCTGGCAACGAGCAGTACTTC	CASSRVGRGAGNEQYF
NA	TRBJ1-6	TRBV6-5	NA	TGTGCCAGCAGTTACGAAGGGGGTGCTAATTCACCCCTCCACTTT	CASSYEGGANSPLHF
NA	TRBJ2-1	TRBV7-2	TRBD1	TGTGCCAGCAGCTTACGATCGTTGGTAAGGACAGGGGGATATGAGCAGTTCTTC	CASSLRSLVRTGGYEQFF
NA	TRBJ1-2	TRBV7-9	TRBD1	TGTGCCAGCAGCTTGGAGGGGGCATATGGCTACACCTTC	CASSLEGAYGYTF
once	TRBJ2-3	TRBV7-2	NA	TGTGCCAGCAGCACGGGACTCTCCACGCTCGATACGCAGTATTTT	CASSTGLSTLDTQYF
NA	TRBJ2-3	TRBV19	TRBD2	TGTGCCAGTAGTACGGGGGGTCCTACGCAGTATTTT	CASSTGGPTQYF
NA	TRBJ1-5	TRBV19	TRBD1	TGTGCCAGTAGGGGGGGGACAGGGCATAATCAGCCCCAGCATTTT	CASRGGTGHNQPQHF
NA	TRBJ1-3	TRBV7-9	TRBD1	TGTGCCAGCAGCCCGTGGACAGGGGGTGGAAACACCATATATTTT	CASSPWTGGGNTIYF